The rows below give T cell receptor beta chains drawn from one sample of a study of memory CD4+ T cells and cytomegalovirus serostatus. Only in-frame clones appear in the TCRdb table, and some are missing; sequencing was by immunoSEQ multiplex PCR. Among about 62,000 clones, 60% to 85% were seen once, and the ten largest hold 4% to 5.5%. Sequenced material: memory CD4+ T cells from blood. The receptors come from an adult in good health and CMV-seropositive. The CDR3 runs from the conserved cysteine through the conserved F or W. D genes are given only for firm matches. Only part of the rows carry a size: once, few, many, or a class if the clone is expanded.

CDR3: CASSSLGSTDTQYF
DNA: TGTGCCAGCTCATCCCTGGGGAGCACAGATACGCAGTATTTT
V: TRBV18
J: TRBJ2-3
D: -
size: -

CDR3: CASSMPQGARPEAFF
DNA: TGTGCCAGTAGTATGCCTCAGGGGGCGCGCCCTGAAGCTTTCTTT
V: TRBV19
J: TRBJ1-1
D: TRBD1
size: -

CDR3: CASSVAPGDTDTQYF
DNA: TGTGCCAGCAGCGTAGCCCCGGGGGACACAGATACGCAGTATTTT
V: TRBV9
J: TRBJ2-3
D: -
size: -

CDR3: CASSKTGLAGGHEQYF
DNA: TGTGCCAGCAGCAAGACAGGACTAGCGGGAGGCCACGAGCAGTACTTC
V: TRBV7-4
J: TRBJ2-7
D: TRBD2
size: -

CDR3: CATSRVGQGVPYEQYF
DNA: TGTGCCACCAGCAGAGTCGGGCAGGGGGTTCCCTACGAGCAGTACTTC
V: TRBV15
J: TRBJ2-7
D: TRBD1
size: -

CDR3: CASSPLDRSNTGELFF
DNA: TGTGCCAGCAGCCCCCTTGACAGATCGAACACCGGGGAGCTGTTTTTT
V: TRBV9
J: TRBJ2-2
D: -
size: -

CDR3: CSGGQDLEAFF
DNA: TGCAGCGGGGGACAGGACCTTGAAGCTTTCTTT
V: TRBV29-1
J: TRBJ1-1
D: TRBD1
size: -

CDR3: CASSLGTGRGELFF
DNA: TGTGCCAGCAGCTTGGGCACAGGTCGGGGGGAGCTGTTTTTT
V: TRBV5-4
J: TRBJ2-2
D: -
size: -

CDR3: CASSFQLNTEAFF
DNA: TGCGCCAGCTCTTTCCAGTTGAACACTGAAGCTTTCTTT
V: TRBV5-1
J: TRBJ1-1
D: -
size: -

CDR3: CAWRVGTGRRNTEAFF
DNA: TGTGCCTGGAGAGTTGGGACAGGACGAAGGAACACTGAAGCTTTCTTT
V: TRBV30
J: TRBJ1-1
D: TRBD1
size: few

CDR3: CASSPGWGGNTGELFF
DNA: TGTGCCAGCAGTCCCGGCTGGGGGGGGAACACCGGGGAGCTGTTTTTT
V: TRBV28
J: TRBJ2-2
D: TRBD2
size: few

CDR3: CSVQGGNTEAFF
DNA: TGCAGCGTTCAGGGTGGTAACACTGAAGCTTTCTTT
V: TRBV29-1
J: TRBJ1-1
D: -
size: -

CDR3: CASIPRSGTEAFF
DNA: TGTGCCAGCATACCTCGATCCGGGACTGAAGCTTTCTTT
V: TRBV19
J: TRBJ1-1
D: -
size: -

CDR3: CASRDRETEAFF
DNA: TGTGCCAGTAGGGACAGGGAAACTGAAGCTTTCTTT
V: TRBV19
J: TRBJ1-1
D: TRBD1
size: -

CDR3: CASSFAAGSSEQYF
DNA: TGTGCCAGCAGCTTCGCTGCGGGATCGAGCGAGCAGTACTTC
V: TRBV7-2
J: TRBJ2-7
D: -
size: once

CDR3: CASSLAGETDTQYF
DNA: TGCGCCAGCAGCTTGGCGGGGGAGACAGATACGCAGTATTTT
V: TRBV5-1
J: TRBJ2-3
D: -
size: -

CDR3: CASSLLAGAPDNEQFF
DNA: TGTGCCAGCAGCTTATTAGCGGGGGCACCGGACAATGAGCAGTTCTTC
V: TRBV5-6
J: TRBJ2-1
D: TRBD2
size: -

CDR3: CASSGGQGGTEAFF
DNA: TGCGCCAGCAGCGGGGGACAGGGGGGCACTGAAGCTTTCTTT
V: TRBV5-1
J: TRBJ1-1
D: TRBD1
size: -

CDR3: CASKKSPQSNYGYTF
DNA: TGTGCCAGCAAAAAGTCGCCACAGTCTAACTATGGCTACACCTTC
V: TRBV2
J: TRBJ1-2
D: -
size: -

CDR3: CASSYYDARSNEKLFF
DNA: TGTGCCAGCAGCTACTACGATGCGCGGTCCAATGAAAAACTGTTTTTT
V: TRBV6-5
J: TRBJ1-4
D: -
size: -

CDR3: CASSERDSSYEQYF
DNA: TGTGCCAGCAGCGAACGGGACAGCTCCTACGAGCAGTACTTC
V: TRBV6-1
J: TRBJ2-7
D: TRBD1
size: -

CDR3: CAISGSERESSTDTQYF
DNA: TGTGCCATCAGTGGCTCTGAGCGAGAATCTAGCACAGATACGCAGTATTTT
V: TRBV10-3
J: TRBJ2-3
D: -
size: -

CDR3: CASSVQGTGNTIYF
DNA: TGTGCCAGCAGCGTACAGGGGACTGGAAACACCATATATTTT
V: TRBV9
J: TRBJ1-3
D: -
size: few

CDR3: CASSPAGDSPLHF
DNA: TGTGCCAGCTCCCCCGCGGGGGATTCACCCCTCCACTTT
V: TRBV18
J: TRBJ1-6
D: -
size: -

CDR3: CASSGTPDQPQHF
DNA: TGCGCCAGCAGCGGGACACCGGATCAGCCCCAGCATTTT
V: TRBV5-1
J: TRBJ1-5
D: -
size: -

CDR3: CASSLGGASGGQGTQYF
DNA: TGCGCCAGCAGCTTGGGGGGAGCCAGCGGGGGCCAGGGTACGCAGTATTTT
V: TRBV5-1
J: TRBJ2-3
D: TRBD2
size: -